Listed below are T cell receptor beta chains from one sample, sequenced in a study of human T cells and chemical hapten exposure. TCRdb analysed the RACE reads with MiXCR anew, one entry per CDR3 protein. The data show approximately 370,000 distinct CDR3 sequences, 4.5% to 7% seen once. Sequences were derived from whole blood, sampled in connection with sensitization to the hapten diphenylcyclopropenone (DPC). Receptors were obtained from a young woman with alopecia areata. Some clones in this sample may be carry-over from other donors' samples. Both conserved end residues are trimmed from each CDR3.

j_call cdr3_length v_call cdr3_aa
TRBJ2-3 13 TRBV19 ATLLGTNLTDTQY
TRBJ1-6 11 TRBV7-3 ASSLRRNSPLH
TRBJ2-1 10 TRBV7-2 ASSSLAYEQF
TRBJ2-3 13 TRBV7-2 ASSAGGPSTDTQY
TRBJ1-2 11 TRBV6-6 ATVVSPGYGYT
TRBJ2-7 12 TRBV6-5 ASSLSGVGNEQY
TRBJ1-1 12 TRBV20-1 SATTGHLNTEAF
TRBJ1-2 11 TRBV19 ASSPDLIYGYT
TRBJ1-1 16 TRBV6-1 ASRSYLIGQGMDTEAF
TRBJ1-2 10 TRBV28 ASSRGPRDYT
TRBJ2-6 13 TRBV20-1 SAPAQGTGANVLT
TRBJ2-3 13 TRBV2 ASERSGAGTDTQY
TRBJ1-4 13 TRBV4-3 ASSHRTGFPEKLF
TRBJ2-1 11 TRBV4-3 ASSQGERHEQF
TRBJ1-5 14 TRBV6-2/TRBV6-3 ASSYGQGGSAQPQH
TRBJ1-5 10 TRBV5-6 ASSSGPQPQH